This T cell receptor beta chain stems from a study of shared clonotypes between healthy human individuals. For the study at large: Aged between 18 and 49, the donors were a couple of women and three men.

The germline CDR1 and CDR2 sequences are KGHSH and LQKENI. The CDR3 consists of 13 residues. Trimming cost V 0 bases and J 5 bases, with 8 bases left between them. Study observations and caveats: On the whole, naive subsets had larger estimated richness than memory subsets had. Clonotype sharing across donors was expected to vary with sequencing depth.

Regarding this clone: Its target is unknown.

This table comes from immunoSEQ multiplex PCR, and its TCRdb copy is limited to in-frame clones, with some not included. The table includes roughly 500,000 clones, roughly 95% detected once. Donors comprised only Caucasian adults living in Nashville, Tennessee. The sequenced sample was naive CD4+ T cells sorted from blood. Documented subset: CD45RA+ positively selected. The chain carries TRBV18 and TRBJ2-7, with a weak D call TRBD2 (6 bases). The receptor comes from a woman aged 25 to 39 in good health. The CDR3 reads CASSPPGGNEQYF. CDR3 nucleotide sequence: TGTGCCAGCTCACCACCGGGGGGAAACGAGCAGTACTTC.